This passage covers 8 T cell receptor beta chains from one sample sequenced in a study of control samples from healthy donors and cancer patients. The data were produced by immunoSEQ multiplex PCR, yet TCRdb's version contains in-frame clones alone and is incomplete. Here the sample spans about 110,000 clones, 82% being singletons. Source material: blood. Receptors were obtained from a man aged 18 to 29 in good health.

The rearrangement joins TRBV2 to TRBJ2-7, with 7 positions matching TRBD2. The germline V gene encodes CDR1 SNHLY and CDR2 FYNNEI. This CDR3 region has 13 residues. The ends lost 5 bases at V and 6 bases at J; junction bases unmatched: 7. DNA of the CDR3: TGTGCCAGCAGTCAGGGAGGGGCCCTCGAGCAGTACGTC. It translates to CASSQGGALEQYV.

The J gene is TRBJ2-7, the V gene TRBV7-9; no firm D call. CDR3 length: 13 amino acids. Trimming shortened V by 6 bases and J by 6 bases, and 15 bases separated the two germline ends. CDR1 SEHNR and CDR2 FQNEAQ come from the germline V gene (reference sequence). The CDR3 bases are TGTGCCAGCAGGATTACGAGTGACGGCGAGCAGTACTTC. Amino acids: CASRITSDGEQYF.

The chain has TRBV14 and TRBJ2-7; D gene uncertain. Per germline, CDR1 SGHDN and CDR2 FVKESK. The V gene lost 1 base and the J gene lost 7 bases, with 8 bases spanning the gap. This CDR3 contains 12 residues. The CDR3 loop reads CASSQAHSEQYV. DNA for the CDR3: TGTGCCAGCAGCCAAGCACATTCAGAGCAGTACGTC.

The rearrangement joins TRBV4-2 to TRBJ2-5, with D possibly being TRBD1 (5 bases). Trimming took 0 bases from V and 7 from J, leaving 18 bases between them. The germline V gene encodes CDR1 LGHNA and CDR2 YNFKEQ. The CDR3 length is 16 residues. The CDR3 nucleotides read TGTGCCAGCAGCCAAGATTACCGGACACCCCTAAGGACCCAGTACTTC. This sequence encodes CASSQDYRTPLRTQYF.

The chain combines TRBV2 with TRBJ1-6, with a possible D match to TRBD1 (6 bases). V lost 10 bases, J lost 1 base, and 11 bases lay in between. This CDR3 is 14 amino acids long. Looked up from germline, CDR1 is SNHLY and CDR2 is FYNNEI. CDR3 in amino acids: CAIQTGSYNSPLHF. As DNA, the CDR3 is TGTGCCATCCAGACAGGATCCTATAATTCACCCCTCCACTTT. The whole variable domain, remainder taken from reference TRBV2 and TRBJ1-6, is EPEVTQTPSHQVTQMGQEVILRCVPISNHLYFYWYRQILGQKVEFLVSFYNNEISEKSEIFDDQFSVERPDGSNFTLKIRSTKLEDSAMYFCAIQTGSYNSPLHFGNGTRLTVT.

This chain joins TRBV6-2 or TRBV6-3 and TRBJ2-5; 9 bases align to TRBD1. J was trimmed by 4 bases and V by 4 bases; bases with no gene match: 7. In germline, CDR1 is MNHEY, CDR2 SVGEGT. The CDR3 totals 15 residues. The CDR3 DNA follows: TGTGCCAGCAGTTTAAACAGGGGGCGGTCAGAGACCCAGTACTTC. Protein sequence: CASSLNRGRSETQYF.

The CDR3 loop is CASSPSPYEQYF. The CDR3 DNA follows: TGTGCCAGCAGTCCGAGTCCCTACGAGCAGTACTTC. The chain recombines TRBV6-5 with TRBJ2-7; D not resolved. CDR1 is MNHEY, CDR2 SVGAGI, per germline. With 5 bases removed from V and 2 bases from J, the gap between germline ends came to 7 bases. The length of the CDR3 is 12 residues.

V and J are TRBV7-3 and TRBJ2-7; no reliable D call. The ends were cut back, 2 bases at V and 3 bases at J, with 14 bases in the middle. This CDR3 has 15 amino acids. Germline V gene sequence: CDR1 SGHTA, CDR2 FQGTGA. This CDR3 reads CASSLRCQVFYEQYF. The CDR3 DNA reads TGTGCCAGCAGCTTACGGTGTCAGGTCTTCTACGAGCAGTACTTC.